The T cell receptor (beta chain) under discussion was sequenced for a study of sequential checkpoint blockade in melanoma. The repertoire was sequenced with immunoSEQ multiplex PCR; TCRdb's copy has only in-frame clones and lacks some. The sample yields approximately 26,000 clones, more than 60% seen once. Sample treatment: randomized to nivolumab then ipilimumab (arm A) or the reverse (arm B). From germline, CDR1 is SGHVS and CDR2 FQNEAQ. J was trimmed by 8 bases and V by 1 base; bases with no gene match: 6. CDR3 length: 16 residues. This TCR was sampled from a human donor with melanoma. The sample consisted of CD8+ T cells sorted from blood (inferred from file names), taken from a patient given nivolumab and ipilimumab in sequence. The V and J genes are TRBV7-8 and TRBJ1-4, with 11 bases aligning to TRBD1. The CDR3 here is CASSLGDRGWGEKLFF. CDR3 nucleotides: TGTGCCAGCAGCTTAGGGGACAGGGGGTGGGGGGAAAAACTGTTTTTT.